This T cell receptor beta chain is drawn from a study of blood T cells in healthy people across ages. Study-wide points: Compared with aged donors, long-lived donors showed fewer expanded clones, suggesting selection. As age increased, TCR beta diversity per million T cells fell in a roughly linear fashion.

PCR was performed a second time for about 7 to 12 cycles using a sample-barcoded 5' primer and a J-beta primer mix. Each CDR3 protein is one row after TCRdb ran MiXCR on the 5' RACE reads. Altogether over 1.5 million distinct CDR3 sequences are present, around half being singletons, with the ten largest covering approximately 2%. On this clonotype itself: Its antigen remains unknown.

Trimming took off 5 bases at V and 10 bases at J, with 21 bases between the two ends. Germline values: CDR1 MDHEN, CDR2 SYDVKM. The CDR3 consists of 16 residues. The chain employs TRBV28 and TRBJ1-6; weak D call: TRBD1 (5 bases). This receptor was identified in a middle-aged woman in good health. Input material: blood. Written as DNA, the CDR3 is TGTGCCAGCAGTATCACCCCCGGGGGACTACACTCACCCCTCCACTTT. This sequence encodes CASSITPGGLHSPLHF.